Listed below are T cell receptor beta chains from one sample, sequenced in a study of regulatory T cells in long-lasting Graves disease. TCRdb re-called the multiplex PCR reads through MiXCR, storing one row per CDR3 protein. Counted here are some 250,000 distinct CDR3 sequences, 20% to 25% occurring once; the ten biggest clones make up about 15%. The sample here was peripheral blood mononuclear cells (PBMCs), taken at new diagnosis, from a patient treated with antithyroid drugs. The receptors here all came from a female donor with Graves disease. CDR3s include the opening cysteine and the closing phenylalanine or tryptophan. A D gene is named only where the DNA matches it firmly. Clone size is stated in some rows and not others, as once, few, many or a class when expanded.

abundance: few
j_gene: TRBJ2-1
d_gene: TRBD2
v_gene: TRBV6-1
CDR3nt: TGTGCCAGCAGTGTCGGGGGGGGCCTGACGGGCGAGCAGTTCTTC
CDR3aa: CASSVGGGLTGEQFF

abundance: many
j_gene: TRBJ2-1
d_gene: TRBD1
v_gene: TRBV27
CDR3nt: TGTGCCAGCAGTTTGGGACAGGGTTTCGATGAGCAGTTCTTC
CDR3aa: CASSLGQGFDEQFF

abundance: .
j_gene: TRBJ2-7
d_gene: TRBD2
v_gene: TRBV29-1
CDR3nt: TGCAGCGTTGATGGGCTTAGGGCTAGCGGGAGCTACGAGCAGTACTTC
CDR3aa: CSVDGLRASGSYEQYF

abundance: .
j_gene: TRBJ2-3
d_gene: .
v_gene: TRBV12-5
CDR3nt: TGTGCTAGTGGTCCCGTGGCAGGAGCAGATACGCAGTATTTT
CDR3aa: CASGPVAGADTQYF

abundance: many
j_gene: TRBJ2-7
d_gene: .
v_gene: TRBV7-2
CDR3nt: TGTGCCAGCAGCTTGACCGTCTACGAGCAGTACTTC
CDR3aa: CASSLTVYEQYF

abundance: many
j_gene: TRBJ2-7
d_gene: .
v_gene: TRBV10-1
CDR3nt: TGCGCCAGCAGTGAGATTCGGGGCGGATACGAGCAGTACTTC
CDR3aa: CASSEIRGGYEQYF

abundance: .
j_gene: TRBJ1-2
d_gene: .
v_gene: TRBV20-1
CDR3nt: TGCAGTTCCTACGATGAAGATGGCTACACCTTC
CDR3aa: CSSYDEDGYTF

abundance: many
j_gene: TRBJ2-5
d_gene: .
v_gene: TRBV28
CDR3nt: TGTGCCACTGGACACTCTAAAGAGACCCAGTACTTC
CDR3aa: CATGHSKETQYF

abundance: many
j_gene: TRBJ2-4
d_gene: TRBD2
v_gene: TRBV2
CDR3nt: TGTGCCAGCAACGGACTAGCGGGTGTTCAGTACTTC
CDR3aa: CASNGLAGVQYF

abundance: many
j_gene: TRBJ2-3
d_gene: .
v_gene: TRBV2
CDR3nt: TGTGCCAGCAGTGAAGAAGAGGGGGGGACTAGCACAGATACGCAGTATTTT
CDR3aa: CASSEEEGGTSTDTQYF

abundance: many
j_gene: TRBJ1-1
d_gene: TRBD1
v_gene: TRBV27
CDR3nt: TGTGCCAGCAGTTTCGGACAGGGAGGGAACACTGAAGCTTTCTTT
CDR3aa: CASSFGQGGNTEAFF

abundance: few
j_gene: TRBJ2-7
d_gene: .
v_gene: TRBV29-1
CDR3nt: TGCAGCGTTGAGGCAGAGACCTACGAGCAGTACTTC
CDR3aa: CSVEAETYEQYF

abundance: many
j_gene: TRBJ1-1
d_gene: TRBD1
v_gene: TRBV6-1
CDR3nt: TGTGCCAGCAGTCCACAGGGGGCACGGGCCACTGAAGCTTTCTTT
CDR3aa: CASSPQGARATEAFF

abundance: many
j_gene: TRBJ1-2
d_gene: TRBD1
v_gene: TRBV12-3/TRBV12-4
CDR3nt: TGTGCCAGCAGCCGCCAGGGGGTTAACTATGGCTACACCTTC
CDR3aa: CASSRQGVNYGYTF

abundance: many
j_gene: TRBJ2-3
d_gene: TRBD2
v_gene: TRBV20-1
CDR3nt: TGCAGTGCTACTGTGACTAGCGAGCGAAATACGCAGTATTTT
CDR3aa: CSATVTSERNTQYF

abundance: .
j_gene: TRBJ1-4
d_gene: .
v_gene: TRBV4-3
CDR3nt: TGCGCCAGCAGCCAAGGGGGGAGGGGGGCTGAAAAACTGTTTTTT
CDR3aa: CASSQGGRGAEKLFF

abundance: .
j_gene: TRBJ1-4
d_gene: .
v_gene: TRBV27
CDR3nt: TGTGCCAGCAGTTTACGGGGGGATGAAAAACTGTTTTTT
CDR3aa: CASSLRGDEKLFF

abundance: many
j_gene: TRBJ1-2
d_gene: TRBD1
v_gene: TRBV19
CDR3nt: TGTGCCAGTAGAACCTCGGGACAGGGTAACTATGGCTACACCTTC
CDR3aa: CASRTSGQGNYGYTF

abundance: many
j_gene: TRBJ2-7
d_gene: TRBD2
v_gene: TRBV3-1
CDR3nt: TGTGCCAGCAGCCATTCAGCGGGAGGGAACGAGCAGTACTTC
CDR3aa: CASSHSAGGNEQYF

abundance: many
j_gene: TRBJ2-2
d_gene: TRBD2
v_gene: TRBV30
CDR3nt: TGTGCCTGGAGTCCCGGGACTAGCGGGGCCGGGGAGCTGTTTTTT
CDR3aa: CAWSPGTSGAGELFF

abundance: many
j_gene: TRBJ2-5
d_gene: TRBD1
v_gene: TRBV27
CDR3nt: TGTGCCAGCAGTGGCTCCGGGACAGGGGGAGAGACCCAGTACTTC
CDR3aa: CASSGSGTGGETQYF